This is a list of T cell receptor beta chains from one sample in a study of blood T cell repertoires in COVID-19. Data came from immunoSEQ multiplex PCR; TCRdb stores just in-frame clones and leaves some out. Counted here are approximately 440,000 clones, roughly 91% occurring once; the ten biggest clones make up less than 0.75%. Sequencing was carried out using PBMCs or T cells enriched from blood (not recorded which). The receptor source for this set is a man aged 18 to 29 who had recovered from COVID-19. Each CDR3 is given with its conserved first and last residue. D genes are given only for firm matches. The listing skips clone size in some rows; elsewhere it reads once, few, many or a size class.

J | size | D | length | V | CDR3 | DNA
TRBJ2-1 | NA | TRBD2 | 15 | TRBV15 | CATSRPAGGLNEQFF | TGTGCCACCAGCAGACCAGCGGGAGGACTCAATGAGCAGTTCTTC
TRBJ2-2 | NA | TRBD2 | 15 | TRBV2 | CASRLAGGNTGELFF | TGTGCCAGCAGGCTTGCGGGAGGGAACACCGGGGAGCTGTTTTTT
TRBJ2-2 | NA | NA | 13 | TRBV29-1 | CSTRQGSSGELFF | TGCAGCACCCGCCAGGGAAGTTCCGGGGAGCTGTTTTTT
TRBJ1-3 | NA | NA | 14 | TRBV9 | CASSVEQAGNTIYF | TGTGCCAGCAGCGTAGAACAGGCTGGAAACACCATATATTTT
TRBJ1-5 | NA | TRBD1 | 14 | TRBV6-2/TRBV6-3 | CASSSAGGGQPQHF | TGTGCCAGCAGCTCTGCAGGGGGCGGTCAGCCCCAGCATTTT
TRBJ1-1 | once | NA | 11 | TRBV29-1 | CSASQGTEAFF | TGCAGCGCGAGTCAGGGGACTGAAGCTTTCTTT
TRBJ2-1 | NA | TRBD1 | 15 | TRBV7-7 | CASSSGTGVYNEQFF | TGTGCCAGCAGCTCTGGGACAGGCGTCTACAATGAGCAGTTCTTC
TRBJ2-7 | once | NA | 14 | TRBV5-4 | CASSLTTTGREQYF | TGTGCCAGCAGCTTAACAACTACAGGGCGGGAGCAGTACTTC
TRBJ1-2 | NA | NA | 17 | TRBV27 | CASSLDFQALRNYGYTF | TGTGCCAGCAGTTTAGATTTCCAGGCCCTCCGTAACTATGGCTACACCTTC
TRBJ1-1 | NA | NA | 12 | TRBV19 | CASSRANTEAFF | TGTGCCAGTAGTAGGGCCAACACTGAAGCTTTCTTT
TRBJ1-6 | NA | TRBD1 | 16 | TRBV15 | CATSRTRGGYNSPLHF | TGTGCCACCAGCAGGACCCGAGGGGGCTACAATTCACCCCTCCACTTT
TRBJ2-7 | NA | NA | 13 | TRBV21-1 | CASTPGRAHEQYF | TGTGCCAGCACCCCCGGCAGGGCCCACGAGCAGTACTTC
TRBJ1-6 | NA | NA | 15 | TRBV11-3 | CASSSTGTSNSPLHF | TGTGCCAGCAGCTCCACCGGGACAAGTAATTCACCCCTCCACTTT
TRBJ1-4 | NA | NA | 13 | TRBV6-5 | CASGRDFNEKLFF | TGTGCCAGCGGGAGAGACTTCAATGAAAAACTGTTTTTT
TRBJ2-7 | NA | NA | 17 | TRBV7-8 | CASRRYRATSSTSGLYF | NA
TRBJ2-6 | NA | NA | 17 | TRBV7-9 | CAGPHEEGSSGANVLTF | TGTGCCGGCCCCCATGAAGAGGGCAGCTCTGGGGCCAACGTCCTGACTTTC
TRBJ2-5 | NA | TRBD1 | 16 | TRBV2 | CASSDGDSERQETQYF | TGTGCCAGCAGTGATGGGGACAGCGAAAGACAAGAGACCCAGTACTTC
TRBJ1-4 | NA | TRBD1 | 18 | TRBV4-1 | CASSQDPPWTGDNEKLFF | TGCGCCAGCAGCCAAGATCCCCCCTGGACAGGGGATAATGAAAAACTGTTTTTT
TRBJ1-2 | NA | NA | 16 | TRBV5-3 | CARSQIDSPTNYGYTF | TGTGCCAGAAGCCAAATAGACAGCCCCACTAACTATGGCTACACCTTC
TRBJ2-5 | NA | TRBD1 | 17 | TRBV6-1 | CASSEHPSGTGQETQYF | TGTGCCAGCAGTGAACACCCCTCCGGGACAGGGCAAGAGACCCAGTACTTC
TRBJ2-7 | NA | TRBD1 | 14 | TRBV18 | CASSNAQGSYEQYF | TGTGCCAGCTCAAACGCACAGGGGTCCTACGAGCAGTACTTC
TRBJ1-5 | NA | NA | 18 | TRBV6-1 | CASSVGSTLIKSNQPQHF | TGTGCCAGCAGTGTGGGCAGTACCCTCATTAAGAGCAATCAGCCCCAGCATTTT
TRBJ2-1 | once | NA | 8 | TRBV27 | CACRERFF | TGTGCCTGCAGGGAGAGGTTCTTC
TRBJ2-7 | few | NA | 16 | TRBV27 | CASSPRGLWAHGEQYF | TGTGCCAGCAGTCCCCGAGGGCTATGGGCACACGGCGAGCAGTACTTC
TRBJ2-3 | NA | TRBD2 | 16 | TRBV10-1 | CASSEGQRGGTDTQYF | TGCGCCAGCAGTGAGGGTCAGCGGGGGGGCACAGATACGCAGTATTTT
TRBJ1-6 | NA | NA | 13 | TRBV5-4 | CASSSREGSPLHF | TGTGCCAGCAGCTCCAGGGAGGGTTCACCCCTCCACTTT
TRBJ2-7 | NA | TRBD2 | 16 | TRBV19 | CASSHGLAGGVYEQYF | TGTGCCAGTAGTCACGGACTAGCGGGAGGGGTCTACGAGCAGTACTTC
TRBJ2-1 | NA | NA | 14 | TRBV27 | CASSLSAVSNEQFF | TGTGCCAGCAGTTTATCTGCAGTATCCAATGAGCAGTTCTTC
TRBJ2-2 | NA | TRBD1 | 14 | TRBV9 | CASNGQGSTGELFF | TGTGCCAGCAATGGACAGGGGAGTACCGGGGAGCTGTTTTTT
TRBJ2-5 | NA | TRBD2 | 11 | TRBV10-3 | CAISEGGGQYF | TGTGCCATCAGTGAGGGGGGGGGCCAGTACTTC
TRBJ1-2 | once | NA | 14 | TRBV27 | CASSLSRANYGYTF | TGTGCCAGCAGTTTAAGCAGGGCTAACTATGGCTACACCTTC
TRBJ1-5 | NA | TRBD1 | 13 | TRBV7-9 | CASSPGGGQPQHF | TGTGCCAGCAGCCCAGGGGGCGGGCAGCCCCAGCATTTT
TRBJ2-1 | few | NA | 16 | TRBV7-6 | CASSQDTGKTPNEQFF | TGTGCCAGCAGCCAAGATACAGGGAAGACCCCCAATGAGCAGTTCTTC
TRBJ1-3 | NA | TRBD1 | 15 | TRBV11-1 | CASSHSRGSGNTIYF | TGTGCCAGCAGCCACTCCAGGGGGTCCGGAAACACCATATATTTT
TRBJ2-7 | NA | NA | 11 | TRBV23-1 | CASLGVWEQYF | TGCGCCAGTTTGGGCGTTTGGGAGCAGTACTTC
TRBJ1-5 | NA | NA | 15 | TRBV2 | CASSGALGGGQPQHF | TGTGCCAGCAGTGGGGCTCTCGGAGGTGGTCAGCCCCAGCATTTT
TRBJ2-3 | NA | TRBD2 | 17 | TRBV5-1 | CASSLAPRTGGADTQYF | TGCGCCAGCAGCTTGGCCCCAAGGACGGGGGGAGCAGATACGCAGTATTTT
TRBJ2-1 | NA | TRBD1 | 15 | TRBV9 | CASSARTGPYNEQFF | TGTGCCAGCAGCGCCCGGACAGGGCCTTACAATGAGCAGTTCTTC
TRBJ2-7 | NA | TRBD1 | 15 | TRBV2 | CASSETWTGAYEQYF | TGTGCCAGCAGTGAAACCTGGACAGGGGCCTACGAGCAGTACTTC
TRBJ2-2 | NA | TRBD1 | 15 | TRBV7-8 | CASSARQGNTGELFF | TGTGCCAGCAGCGCTAGACAGGGGAACACCGGGGAGCTGTTTTTT
TRBJ1-3 | few | NA | 16 | TRBV5-1 | CASSLEGGSSGNTIYF | TGCGCCAGCAGCTTGGAAGGGGGAAGTTCTGGAAACACCATATATTTT
TRBJ1-1 | NA | TRBD1 | 13 | TRBV18 | CASSPLDRLGAFF | TGTGCCAGCTCACCTCTGGACAGGCTGGGAGCTTTCTTT
TRBJ2-2 | NA | NA | 13 | TRBV27 | CASSPGSTGELFF | TGTGCCAGCAGCCCCGGGAGCACCGGGGAGCTGTTTTTT
TRBJ1-6 | NA | NA | 15 | TRBV11-2 | CASSLGRHGNSPLHF | TGTGCCAGCAGCTTAGGCCGACATGGAAATTCACCCCTCCACTTT
TRBJ1-2 | NA | NA | 18 | TRBV18 | CASSPQEGRMLGVLGYTF | TGTGCCAGCTCACCTCAAGAAGGACGGATGTTAGGGGTTCTTGGCTACACCTTC
TRBJ2-7 | NA | NA | 15 | TRBV19 | CASSTFTTSPYEQYF | TGTGCCAGTAGTACCTTCACAACCTCCCCCTACGAGCAGTACTTC
TRBJ1-6 | NA | NA | 15 | TRBV27 | CASSLRGRGNSPLHF | TGTGCCAGCAGTTTAAGGGGTAGGGGAAATTCACCCCTCCACTTT
TRBJ2-7 | once | TRBD1 | 13 | TRBV28 | CASIDRDRDEQYF | TGTGCCAGCATAGACCGGGACAGGGACGAGCAGTACTTC
TRBJ2-1 | NA | NA | 14 | TRBV3-1/TRBV3-2 | CASSQDRASAEQFF | TGTGCCAGCAGCCAAGACAGGGCTAGCGCTGAGCAGTTCTTC
TRBJ1-4 | NA | NA | 14 | TRBV19 | CASKAEATNEKLFF | TGTGCCAGTAAGGCGGAAGCAACTAATGAAAAACTGTTTTTT
TRBJ1-5 | NA | TRBD1 | 16 | TRBV6-1 | CASSDPGQGYNQPQHF | TGTGCCAGCAGTGACCCGGGACAGGGCTATAATCAGCCCCAGCATTTT
TRBJ2-2 | many | TRBD2 | 15 | TRBV6-5 | CASSLSGGFTGELFF | TGTGCCAGCAGTCTTAGCGGGGGGTTCACCGGGGAGCTGTTTTTT
TRBJ2-3 | NA | TRBD2 | 16 | TRBV5-6 | CASSFWSGGLTDTQYF | TGTGCCAGCAGCTTTTGGAGCGGGGGACTAACAGATACGCAGTATTTT
TRBJ2-3 | NA | NA | 16 | TRBV11-2 | CASSLDGAYSTDTQYF | TGTGCCAGCAGCTTAGATGGGGCATACAGCACAGATACGCAGTATTTT
TRBJ1-2 | NA | NA | 12 | TRBV29-1 | CSGQGSNYGYTF | TGCAGCGGGCAGGGTTCTAACTATGGCTACACCTTC